The 3 T cell receptor beta chains reported below all come from one sample, sequenced in a study of cytomegalovirus exposure and HLA in healthy donors. This table comes from immunoSEQ multiplex PCR, and its TCRdb copy is limited to in-frame clones, with some not included. The table shows about 250,000 clones, with more than 85% occurring only once. Sample: PBMCs. These receptors originate from a man aged 18 to 29 in good health and CMV-seropositive.

This clone was seen a single time. V is TRBV28 and J is TRBJ2-1; TRBD2 matches 7 bases. CDR1 is MDHEN, CDR2 SYDVKM, per germline. V dropped 2 bases and J dropped 8; count of bases not matched to a gene: 9. CDR3 length equals 15 residues. The CDR3 sequence: CASSLTLAHGHEQFF. CDR3 nucleotides: TGTGCCAGCAGTTTAACACTAGCGCATGGGCATGAGCAGTTCTTC.

V gene TRBV4-1 combines with J gene TRBJ2-7; TRBD2 aligns across 10 bases. The CDR3 runs 13 residues. V dropped 4 bases and J dropped 7; count of bases not matched to a gene: 4. Germline V CDR1 and CDR2: MGHRA, YSYEKL. CDR3 nucleotides: TGCGCCAGCAGCCTTCTAGCGGGAGTTGAGCAGTACTTC. This sequence encodes CASSLLAGVEQYF.

The chain carries TRBV10-3 and TRBJ2-7; 8 nucleotides agree with TRBD1. The V and J ends lost 10 bases and 5 bases, in that order; junction bases with no gene match: 10. The CDR3 is made up of 13 amino acids. Germline values: CDR1 ENHRY, CDR2 SYGVKD. DNA for the CDR3: TGTGCCACCGCCCGGGACAGGTGGGACGAGCAGTACTTC. Protein: CATARDRWDEQYF.